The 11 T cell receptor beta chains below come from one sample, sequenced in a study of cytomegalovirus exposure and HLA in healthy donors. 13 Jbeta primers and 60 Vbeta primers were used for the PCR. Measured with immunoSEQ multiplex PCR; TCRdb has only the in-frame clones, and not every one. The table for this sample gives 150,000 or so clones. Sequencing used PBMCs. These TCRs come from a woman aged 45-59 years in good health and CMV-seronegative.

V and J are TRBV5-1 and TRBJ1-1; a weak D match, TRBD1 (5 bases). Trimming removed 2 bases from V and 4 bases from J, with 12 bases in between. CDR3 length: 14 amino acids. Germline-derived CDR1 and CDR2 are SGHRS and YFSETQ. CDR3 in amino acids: CASSFDSFGTEAFF. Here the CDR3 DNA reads TGCGCCAGCAGCTTTGACAGTTTTGGCACTGAAGCTTTCTTT.

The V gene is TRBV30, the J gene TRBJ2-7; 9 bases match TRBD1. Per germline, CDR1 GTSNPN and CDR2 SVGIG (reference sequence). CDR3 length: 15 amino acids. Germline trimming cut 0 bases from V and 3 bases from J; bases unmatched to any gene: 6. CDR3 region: CAWSVQTGGVYEQYF. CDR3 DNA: TGTGCCTGGAGTGTACAAACAGGGGGCGTCTACGAGCAGTACTTC.

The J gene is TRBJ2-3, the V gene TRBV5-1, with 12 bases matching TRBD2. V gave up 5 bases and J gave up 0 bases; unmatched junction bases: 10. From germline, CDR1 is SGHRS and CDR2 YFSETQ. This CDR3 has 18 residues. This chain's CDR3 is CASRHLAGGPGSTDTQYF. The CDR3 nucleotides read TGCGCCAGCAGACACCTAGCGGGGGGGCCGGGAAGCACAGATACGCAGTATTTT.

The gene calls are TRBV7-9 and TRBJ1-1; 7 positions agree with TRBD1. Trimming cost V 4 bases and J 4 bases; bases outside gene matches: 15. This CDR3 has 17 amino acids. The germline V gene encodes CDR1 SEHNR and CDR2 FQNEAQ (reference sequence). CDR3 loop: CASSSFPLGQEGTEAFF. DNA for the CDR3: TGTGCCAGCAGCTCTTTCCCCCTCGGACAGGAGGGCACTGAAGCTTTCTTT.

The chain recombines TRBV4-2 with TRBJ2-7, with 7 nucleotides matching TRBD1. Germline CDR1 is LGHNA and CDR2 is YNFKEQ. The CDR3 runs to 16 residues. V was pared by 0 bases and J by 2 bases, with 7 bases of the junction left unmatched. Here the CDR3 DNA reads TGTGCCAGCAGCCAAGATTTGGGGACAGTACCCTACGAGCAGTACTTC. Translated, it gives CASSQDLGTVPYEQYF.

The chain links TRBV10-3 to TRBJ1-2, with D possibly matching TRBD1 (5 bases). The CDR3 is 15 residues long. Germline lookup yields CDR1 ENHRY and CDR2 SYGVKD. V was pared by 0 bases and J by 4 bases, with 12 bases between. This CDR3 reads CAISESGEASYGYTF. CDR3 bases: TGTGCCATCAGTGAGTCGGGGGAGGCTTCCTATGGCTACACCTTC.

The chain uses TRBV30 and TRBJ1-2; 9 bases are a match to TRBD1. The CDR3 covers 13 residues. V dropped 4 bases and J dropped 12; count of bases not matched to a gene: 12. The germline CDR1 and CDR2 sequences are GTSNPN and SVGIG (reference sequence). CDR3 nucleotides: TGTGCCTGGAACCCGACAGGGGGTTATGGTAACACCTTC. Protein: CAWNPTGGYGNTF.

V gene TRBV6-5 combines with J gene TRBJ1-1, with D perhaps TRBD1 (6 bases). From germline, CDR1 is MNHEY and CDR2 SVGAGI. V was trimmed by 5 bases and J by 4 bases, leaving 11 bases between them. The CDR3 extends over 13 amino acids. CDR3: CASSAPGVTEAFF. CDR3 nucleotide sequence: TGTGCCAGCAGTGCCCCAGGGGTCACTGAAGCTTTCTTT.

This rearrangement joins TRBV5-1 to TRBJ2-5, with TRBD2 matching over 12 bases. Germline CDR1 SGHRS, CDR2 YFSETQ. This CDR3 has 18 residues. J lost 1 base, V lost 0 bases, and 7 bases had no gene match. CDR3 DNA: TGCGCCAGCAGCTTGGTGGCTAGCGGGAGGGCGGGCCAAGAGACCCAGTACTTC. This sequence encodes CASSLVASGRAGQETQYF.

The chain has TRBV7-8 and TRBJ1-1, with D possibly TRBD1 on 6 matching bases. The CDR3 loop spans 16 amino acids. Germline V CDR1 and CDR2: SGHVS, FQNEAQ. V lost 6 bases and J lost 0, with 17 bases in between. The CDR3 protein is CASSPPVGTMNTEAFF. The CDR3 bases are TGTGCCAGCAGTCCACCGGTAGGGACAATGAACACTGAAGCTTTCTTT.

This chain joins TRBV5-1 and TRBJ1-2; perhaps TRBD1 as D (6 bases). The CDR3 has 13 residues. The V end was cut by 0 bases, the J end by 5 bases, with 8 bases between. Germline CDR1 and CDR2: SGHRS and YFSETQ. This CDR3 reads CASSLGQEYGYTF. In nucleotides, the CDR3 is TGCGCCAGCAGCTTGGGACAGGAATATGGCTACACCTTC.